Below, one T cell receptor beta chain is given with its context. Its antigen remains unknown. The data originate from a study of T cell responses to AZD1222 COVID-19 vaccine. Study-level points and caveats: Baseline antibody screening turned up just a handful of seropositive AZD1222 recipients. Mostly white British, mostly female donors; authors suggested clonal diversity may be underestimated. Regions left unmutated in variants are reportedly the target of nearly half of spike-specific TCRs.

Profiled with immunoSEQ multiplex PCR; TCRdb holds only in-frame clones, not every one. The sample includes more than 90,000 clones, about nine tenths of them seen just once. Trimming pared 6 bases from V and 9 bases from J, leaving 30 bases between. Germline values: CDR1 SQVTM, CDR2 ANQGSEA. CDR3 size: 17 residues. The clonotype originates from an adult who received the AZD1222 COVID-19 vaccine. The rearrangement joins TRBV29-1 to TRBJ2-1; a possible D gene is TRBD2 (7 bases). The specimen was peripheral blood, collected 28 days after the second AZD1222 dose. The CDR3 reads CSVGGQIGPSGRGEQFF. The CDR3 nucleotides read TGCAGCGTGGGGGGGCAGATAGGACCCTCCGGCCGGGGTGAGCAGTTCTTC.